The 29 T cell receptor beta chains given below trace back to one sample, sequenced in a study of Ad26.COV2.S vaccination and SARS-CoV-2 variants. Treatment defined: some 19 received Ad26.COV2.S at low or high dose, single or two shots; 5 received placebo; per-sample allocation not given. Sampling took place 63 days after the first vaccine or placebo injection. Generated by immunoSEQ multiplex PCR, the TCRdb table keeps only in-frame clones and is missing some. The table has 300,000 to 350,000 clones, roughly 91% seen once; the top ten hold roughly 4.8%. The specimen was peripheral blood, collected in a trial of Ad26.COV2.S vaccine versus placebo. These receptors came from a person between 18 and 60 years old who received the Ad26.COV2.S COVID-19 vaccine or a placebo.

Comment on this clone: The same CDR3 is also encoded by other DNA sequences in this sample. The chain has TRBV5-1 and TRBJ1-1; weak D call: TRBD1 (5 bases). V was pared by 4 bases and J by 0 bases, with 7 bases between. The CDR3 contains 13 residues. Germline assignment: CDR1 SGHRS and CDR2 YFSETQ. The CDR3: CASSKGLNTEAFF. The CDR3 DNA reads TGCGCCAGCAGCAAGGGACTGAACACTGAAGCTTTCTTT.

The gene calls are TRBV11-2 and TRBJ2-5, with 9 bases matching TRBD1. CDR1 is SGHAT and CDR2 is FQNNGV in the germline V gene. The CDR3 sequence is 15 residues long. The trim removed 5 bases at V and 4 bases at J, leaving 8 bases unmatched. CDR3 DNA sequence: TGTGCCAGCAGCGGTGGGACAGGGCTGGCAGAGACCCAGTACTTC. This gives the protein CASSGGTGLAETQYF.

This chain links TRBV10-1 with TRBJ2-1, with D perhaps TRBD2 (6 bases). The V and J ends lost 0 bases and 8 bases respectively, with 17 bases between them. Germline V lookup: CDR1 WNHNN, CDR2 SYGVQD (reference sequence). The CDR3 extends over 16 amino acids. The CDR3 sequence is CASSESLGGVSDEQFF. In nucleotides, the CDR3 is TGCGCCAGCAGTGAGTCTCTGGGGGGAGTAAGCGATGAGCAGTTCTTC.

The chain couples TRBV12-3 or TRBV12-4 to TRBJ2-5; possible D gene TRBD1, 5 bases. The length of the CDR3 is 13 residues. V lost 4 bases and J 4 bases, leaving 10 bases between the germline ends. The CDR3 nucleotides are TGTGCCAGCAGTTCGATCGACAGAGAGACCCAGTACTTC. It is translated as CASSSIDRETQYF.

The chain joins TRBV5-4 to TRBJ2-6; D unclear. Germline assignment: CDR1 SGHNT and CDR2 YYREEE (reference sequence). V shed 4 bases and J shed 0 bases, with 2 bases lying between them. The CDR3 extends over 13 amino acids. This CDR3 is CASSDSGANVLTF. CDR3 nucleotides: TGTGCCAGCAGCGACTCTGGGGCCAACGTCCTGACTTTC.

V and J are TRBV20-1 and TRBJ2-1; D possibly corresponds to TRBD1 (5 bases). This CDR3 comprises 11 residues. The V end was cut by 8 bases, the J end by 2 bases, with 7 bases between. CDR1 is DFQATT, CDR2 SNEGSKA, per germline (reference sequence). The CDR3: CSLQAYNEQFF. Here the CDR3 DNA reads TGCAGTCTACAGGCCTACAATGAGCAGTTCTTC.

This clone was detected only once. The chain has TRBV30 and TRBJ1-2; a weak D match, TRBD1 (5 bases). This CDR3 region has 13 residues. Trimming shortened V by 8 bases and J by 4 bases, and 17 bases separated the two germline ends. Germline CDR1 reads GTSNPN; CDR2 reads SVGIG (reference sequence). This chain's CDR3 is CAGASGLLYGYTF. DNA of the CDR3: TGTGCCGGGGCCAGTGGGTTACTCTATGGCTACACCTTC.

The V and J genes are TRBV30 and TRBJ2-3, with 14 nucleotides matching TRBD2. CDR3 size: 15 residues. Germline V gene data show CDR1 as GTSNPN and CDR2 as SVGIG (reference sequence). V gave up 5 bases and J gave up 6 bases; unmatched junction bases: 7. For the CDR3, the DNA is TGTGCCTGGTCGGGACTAGCGGGAGTCGGGGATACGCAGTATTTT. This translates into CAWSGLAGVGDTQYF. The variable domain in full, completed from reference TRBV30 and TRBJ2-3, reads SQTIHQWPATLVQPVGSPLSLECTVEGTSNPNLYWYRQAAGRGLQLLFYSVGIGQISSEVPQNLSASRPQDRQFILSSKKLLLSDSGFYLCAWSGLAGVGDTQYFGPGTRLTVL.

This sequence joins TRBV4-3 and TRBJ2-2, with D unclear. Germline V gene lookup returns CDR1 LGHNA and CDR2 YSLEER. Trimming removed 3 bases from V and 1 base from J, with 12 bases in between. CDR3 length equals 16 residues. The CDR3 protein is CASSQAGSENTGELFF. CDR3 coding DNA: TGCGCCAGCAGCCAGGCCGGGTCCGAGAACACCGGGGAGCTGTTTTTT.

This chain uses TRBV19 with TRBJ2-5, with a tentative D call TRBD1 (6 bases). Germline loops: CDR1 LNHDA, CDR2 SQIVND (reference sequence). The V gene lost 5 bases and the J gene lost 2 bases, with 15 bases spanning the gap. CDR3 size: 15 residues. CDR3 residues: CASSRRGLVQETQYF. The CDR3 coding sequence is TGTGCCAGTAGTCGTAGGGGGTTGGTACAAGAGACCCAGTACTTC.

This clone was detected once. V usage is TRBV12-3 or TRBV12-4 and J usage is TRBJ2-1; the match to TRBD1 covers 9 bases. V shed 6 bases and J 9 bases; nucleotides not matched to a gene: 6. This CDR3 region has 13 residues. The CDR3 nucleotides read TGTGCCAGCAGATTCACAGGGGGCACTGAGCAGTTCTTC. Its protein is CASRFTGGTEQFF.

The chain carries TRBV6-2 or TRBV6-3 and TRBJ1-3; maybe TRBD1 (5 bases). The V end was cut by 0 bases, the J end by 7 bases, with 19 bases between. The CDR3 has 17 residues. CDR1 is MNHEY, CDR2 SVGEGT, per germline. The CDR3 DNA reads as TGTGCCAGCAGTTACTCAAATGTGGGACGCCGAGGGAACACCATATATTTT. Translating it yields CASSYSNVGRRGNTIYF.

The gene calls are TRBV5-1 and TRBJ2-7; D not certain. This CDR3 has 13 amino acids. Germline CDR1 reads SGHRS; CDR2 reads YFSETQ. V lost 2 bases to trimming and J lost 0 bases, with 6 bases between them. The CDR3 DNA follows: TGCGCCAGCAGCTTCGCAGACTCCTACGAGCAGTACTTC. Its protein is CASSFADSYEQYF.

The chain employs TRBV19 and TRBJ1-5, with a possible D match to TRBD1 (5 bases). The length of the CDR3 is 15 residues. The germline CDR1 and CDR2 sequences are LNHDA and SQIVND (reference sequence). V dropped 7 bases and J dropped 0 bases, with 13 bases sitting between them. CDR3 sequence (DNA): TGTGCCAGTACGGGTTGGGGGGTTAGCAATCAGCCCCAGCATTTT. Translated, it gives CASTGWGVSNQPQHF.

Notes on this clone: This sample also contains other DNA sequences that code for the same CDR3. The chain couples TRBV7-2 to TRBJ1-5; D is perhaps TRBD1 (5 bases). This CDR3 has 15 residues. In germline, CDR1 is SGHTA, CDR2 FQGNSA. Trimming left V 1 base short and J 7 bases short, with 14 bases between. CDR3 protein: CASSLGGVGSQPQHF. The CDR3 coding sequence is TGTGCCAGCAGCTTAGGAGGGGTGGGCTCCCAGCCCCAGCATTTT.

The CDR3: CASSYSQGSTDTQYF. In nucleotides, the CDR3 is TGTGCCAGCAGTTACTCCCAGGGGAGCACAGATACGCAGTATTTT. V is TRBV6-5 and J is TRBJ2-3; weak D call: TRBD1 (6 bases). The germline V gene encodes CDR1 MNHEY and CDR2 SVGAGI. Trimming took 0 bases from V and 0 from J, leaving 7 bases between them. This CDR3 has 15 amino acids.

V gene TRBV19 combines with J gene TRBJ2-1, with 10 bases lining up with TRBD1. J lost 2 bases, V lost 3 bases, and 4 bases had no gene match. The CDR3 loop spans 16 amino acids. From germline, CDR1 is LNHDA and CDR2 SQIVND (reference sequence). CDR3: CASSMGDRGPYNEQFF. DNA of the CDR3: TGTGCCAGTAGTATGGGGGACAGGGGCCCCTACAATGAGCAGTTCTTC. Drawing the rest from reference TRBV19 and TRBJ2-1, the complete variable domain is DGGITQSPKYLFRKEGQNVTLSCEQNLNHDAMYWYRQDPGQGLRLIYYSQIVNDFQKGDIAEGYSVSREKKESFPLTVTSAQKNPTAFYLCASSMGDRGPYNEQFFGPGTRLTVL.

This clone came up once. The rearrangement links TRBV6-2 or TRBV6-3 to TRBJ2-3; weak D call: TRBD2 (5 bases). Germline V gene lookup returns CDR1 MNHEY and CDR2 SVGEGT. This CDR3 is 18 amino acids long. The ends were cut back, 2 bases at V and 6 bases at J, with 24 bases in the middle. CDR3 nucleotides: TGTGCCAGCAGTTACGCTCGTTTAACTAGGGCCCTCAGGGATACGCAGTATTTT. It translates to CASSYARLTRALRDTQYF.

The gene calls are TRBV24-1 and TRBJ2-2; D is ambiguous. From germline, CDR1 is KGHDR and CDR2 SFDVKD. This CDR3 region has 13 residues. Trimming removed 7 bases at V and 5 bases at J, with 10 bases between. CDR3 sequence: CATRGPSTGELFF. The CDR3 DNA reads TGTGCCACCAGAGGGCCGTCGACCGGGGAGCTGTTTTTT.

The chain has TRBV5-1 and TRBJ2-3; no reliable D call. Germline CDR1 SGHRS, CDR2 YFSETQ. Trimming removed 1 base at V and 2 bases at J, with 11 bases between. This CDR3 has 15 amino acids. Written as DNA, the CDR3 is TGCGCCAGCAGCTTGATGCCAGATATCACAGATACGCAGTATTTT. Translated: CASSLMPDITDTQYF.

The chain couples TRBV4-1 to TRBJ2-2; D remains unclear. Germline V gene sequence: CDR1 MGHRA, CDR2 YSYEKL. This CDR3 has 13 residues. Between the trimmed V and J ends, which lost 3 bases and 7 bases, there was a span of 9 bases. The CDR3 nucleotides read TGCGCCAGCAGCCAGTCGGGTCACGGGGAGCTGTTTTTT. It yields the protein CASSQSGHGELFF.

The V call is TRBV9, the J call TRBJ1-6; 8 bases align to TRBD1. The CDR3 runs to 14 residues. Per the germline V gene, CDR1 is SGDLS and CDR2 is YYNGEE. V shed 0 bases and J 9 bases; nucleotides not matched to a gene: 2. The CDR3: CASSVAQGASPLHF. The CDR3 region has the DNA TGTGCCAGCAGCGTAGCTCAGGGGGCTTCACCCCTCCACTTT.

This chain links TRBV19 with TRBJ1-4; TRBD1 agrees at 8 bases. Germline values: CDR1 LNHDA, CDR2 SQIVND (reference sequence). The V segment lost 6 bases and the J segment 8 bases; nucleotides outside the gene matches: 8. The CDR3 is 14 amino acids. DNA of the CDR3: TGTGCCAGTAGCCGGACAGGGCGGGGAGAAAAACTGTTTTTT. Translation: CASSRTGRGEKLFF.

The chain is built from TRBV27 and TRBJ1-5; D remains ambiguous. The CDR3 loop spans 14 amino acids. Germline V gene sequence: CDR1 MNHEY, CDR2 SMNVEV (reference sequence). V gave up 3 bases and J gave up 7 bases, with 13 bases separating them. The DNA for the CDR3 is TGTGCCAGCAGTTTTTATGGGGTAGGCCAGCCCCAGCATTTT. Residues: CASSFYGVGQPQHF.

Note on this clone: Distinct nucleotide sequences in the sample also encode this CDR3. CDR3 in DNA: TGTGCCAGCTCACCACAGGGAATGAACACTGAAGCTTTCTTT. Translation: CASSPQGMNTEAFF. The chain couples TRBV18 to TRBJ1-1; D is unclear. Trimming cost V 1 base and J 0 bases, with 6 bases left between them. The CDR3 is 14 residues long. Looked up from germline, CDR1 is KGHSH and CDR2 is LQKENI.

The chain carries TRBV6-6 and TRBJ2-1; 8 nucleotides line up with TRBD1. CDR1 is MNHNY and CDR2 is SVGAGI in the germline V gene (reference sequence). CDR3 length: 12 residues. The V segment lost 7 bases and the J segment 8 bases; nucleotides outside the gene matches: 4. The CDR3 spells CASNQGAYEQFF. CDR3 in DNA: TGTGCCAGCAACCAGGGGGCTTATGAGCAGTTCTTC.

In DNA form, the CDR3 reads TGTGCCAGCAGCTTAGGCACAGGGAACACCGGGGAGCTGTTTTTT. Protein: CASSLGTGNTGELFF. This chain connects TRBV7-7 to TRBJ2-2; TRBD1 might be the D (5 bases). Trimming shortened V by 1 base and J by 1 base, and 7 bases separated the two germline ends. Germline V CDR1 and CDR2: SSHAT, FNYEAQ (reference sequence). The CDR3 totals 15 residues.

This clone was seen just once. The chain links TRBV4-1 to TRBJ1-2; D may be TRBD1 (5 bases). With 1 base removed from V and 5 bases from J, the gap between germline ends came to 17 bases. From germline, CDR1 is MGHRA and CDR2 YSYEKL. The CDR3 spans 16 residues. The chain's CDR3 is CASSQGLRDLSYGYTF. The CDR3 DNA sequence: TGCGCCAGCAGCCAAGGCCTACGGGACCTTTCATATGGCTACACCTTC.

The V gene is TRBV3-1 (or the pseudogene TRBV3-2), the J gene TRBJ2-5, with 8 nucleotides matching TRBD2. With 4 bases clipped from V and 3 bases from J, the junction kept 10 bases outside the gene matches. This CDR3 has 16 amino acids. Germline-derived CDR1 and CDR2 are LGHDT and YNNKEL (reference sequence). Written as DNA, the CDR3 is TGTGCCAGCAGCCCCAGGGCGGGAGGAAAAAAAGAGACCCAGTACTTC. Translating it yields CASSPRAGGKKETQYF.